The 31 T cell receptor beta chains below come from one sample, sequenced in a study of breast tumors, draining lymph nodes, adjacent tissues (dated by TCRdb to between 2015 and 2016). Lymph node samples were obtained from the axillary draining lymph nodes of breast cancer patients. The library was made by multiplex PCR. These reads were obtained on an Illumina HiSeq 2000. The public reads were run again by TCRdb, first through fastp at Q25 and then through MiXCR, and only productive beta chains were kept. Rows are combined by CDR3 protein, so each entry shows the most common genes and DNA. Recorded for this sample are approximately 130,000 distinct CDR3 sequences; around 20% of them occurred a single time. The ten largest clones add up to 2.2% of the sample. Source material: axillary lymph node tissue. The receptors were gathered from a female donor with breast cancer. Some clones in this sample may be carry-over from other donors' samples.

This clonotype was recorded at least ten times. The chain carries TRBV7-2 and TRBJ2-7, with 7 bases aligning to TRBD1. Unmatched junction bases numbered 6, after V lost 4 bases and J lost 0 bases. This CDR3 has 15 amino acids. Germline values: CDR1 SGHTA, CDR2 FQGNSA. The CDR3 region has the DNA TGTGCCAGCAGCTCTAATCCAGGGGGCTCCTACGAGCAGTACTTC. Translating it yields CASSSNPGGSYEQYF.

This clonotype showed up many times. The rearrangement uses TRBV19 and TRBJ2-1; D not certain. The germline V gene encodes CDR1 LNHDA and CDR2 SQIVND (reference sequence). The length of the CDR3 is 14 residues. Trimming pared 5 bases from V and 5 bases from J, leaving 13 bases between. CDR3 coding DNA: TGTGCCAGTAGTGTGGCTCTCCCCAACAATGAGCAGTTCTTC. Its translation is CASSVALPNNEQFF.

As regards this clonotype: A much larger clone lies a single base off, so this may be a read error. The rearrangement joins TRBV10-3 to TRBJ2-2, with TRBD1 matching 7 bases. V shed 8 bases and J 7 bases; nucleotides not matched to a gene: 4. The CDR3 contains 12 residues. The germline gives CDR1 ENHRY, CDR2 SYGVKD. The chain's CDR3 is CAIDREIGELFF. The CDR3 DNA reads as TGTGCCATCGACAGGGAGATCGGGGAGCTGTTTTTT.

This clonotype was observed at least ten times. The chain has TRBV2 and TRBJ2-1; D gene uncertain. The CDR3 extends over 11 amino acids. Between the trimmed V and J ends, which lost 8 bases and 10 bases, there was a span of 12 bases. Germline V gene lookup returns CDR1 SNHLY and CDR2 FYNNEI. CDR3 bases: TGTGCCAGCGCTCAACTTCGGGAGCAGTTCTTC. It encodes CASAQLREQFF.

This clonotype was seen a handful of times. J is TRBJ1-4 and V is TRBV28; 7 positions agree with TRBD1. This CDR3 is built from 15 residues. V trimming: 5 bases; J trimming: 4 bases; junction bases outside the gene matches: 7. Germline loops: CDR1 MDHEN, CDR2 SYDVKM. CDR3 nucleotide sequence: TGTGCCAGCAGTCCCGGGGACAGAGATAATGAAAAACTGTTTTTT. Amino acid sequence: CASSPGDRDNEKLFF.

This clonotype was counted many times. This chain uses TRBV20-1 with TRBJ1-3; TRBD1 matches at 9 bases. Germline V gene data show CDR1 as DFQATT and CDR2 as SNEGSKA (reference sequence). The V gene end was trimmed by 4 bases and the J gene end by 4 bases; junction bases not matched to a gene: 8. The CDR3 length is 15 residues. CDR3 DNA: TGCAGTGCTACACTCACAGGGGGCGGCGGAAACACCATATATTTT. It translates to CSATLTGGGGNTIYF.

This clonotype came up many times. The chain combines TRBV5-5 with TRBJ2-7; TRBD1 matches 11 bases. Germline V gene data show CDR1 as SGHKS and CDR2 as YYEKEE (reference sequence). CDR3 length: 15 amino acids. Trimming removed 4 bases from V and 7 bases from J; junction bases left unmatched: 10. CDR3 in amino acids: CASSLKGTGGWEQYF. The CDR3 coding sequence is TGTGCCAGCAGCCTCAAGGGGACAGGGGGTTGGGAGCAGTACTTC.

Many counts were recorded for this clonotype. The chain combines TRBV20-1 with TRBJ2-7; D unclear. The CDR3 has 16 residues. Germline loops: CDR1 DFQATT, CDR2 SNEGSKA (reference sequence). The V end was cut by 1 base, the J end by 4 bases, with 20 bases between. The CDR3 DNA reads TGCAGTGCTAGAGGGAGCGTGCCGCGTACAATATACGAGCAGTACTTC. It is translated as CSARGSVPRTIYEQYF.

With respect to this clonotype: A much larger clone differs from this one at a single base, so this may be a read error. The chain employs TRBV7-9 and TRBJ2-2, with D tentatively TRBD2 (5 bases). This CDR3 is 15 amino acids long. Germline V gene sequence: CDR1 SEHNR, CDR2 FQNEAQ (reference sequence). The CDR3: CASSRMKGNTGELLF. The CDR3 DNA sequence: TGTGCCAGCAGCCGTATGAAAGGGAACACCGGGGAGCTGCTTTTT.

This clonotype was seen many times. This rearrangement joins TRBV28 to TRBJ1-6; a weak D match, TRBD1 (6 bases). From germline, CDR1 is MDHEN and CDR2 SYDVKM. The CDR3 length is 15 residues. Trimming cost V 5 bases and J 7 bases, with 15 bases left between them. The CDR3 bases are TGTGCCAGCAGTGCCTACAGGCAGGGGAATTCACCCCTCCACTTT. This codes for CASSAYRQGNSPLHF. The full variable domain, its missing parts supplied by reference TRBV28 and TRBJ1-6, is DVKVTQSSRYLVKRTGEKVFLECVQDMDHENMFWYRQDPGLGLRLIYFSYDVKMKEKGDIPEGYSVSREKKERFSLILESASTNQTSMYLCASSAYRQGNSPLHFGNGTRLTVT.

The table lists this clonotype with many counts. The V call is TRBV5-6, the J call TRBJ2-2; D gene uncertain. In germline, CDR1 is SGHDT, CDR2 YYEEEE. This CDR3 spans 14 amino acids. The V gene lost 0 bases and the J gene lost 6 bases, with 9 bases spanning the gap. The CDR3: CASSLVPEPGELFF. As DNA, the CDR3 is TGTGCCAGCAGCTTGGTGCCCGAACCCGGGGAGCTGTTTTTT.

The V call is TRBV5-1, the J call TRBJ2-1, with 9 bases identical to TRBD1. This CDR3 has 15 amino acids. Trimming took 0 bases from V and 5 from J; bases not matched to a gene: 3. Germline lookup yields CDR1 SGHRS and CDR2 YFSETQ. The CDR3 DNA follows: TGCGCCAGCAGCTTGGGGGACAGGGCAGACAATGAGCAGTTCTTC. This translates into CASSLGDRADNEQFF.

This clonotype has a handful of counts. This chain links TRBV6-1 with TRBJ1-5, with 7 bases that match TRBD1. There are 19 residues in the CDR3. The germline gives CDR1 MNHNS, CDR2 SASEGT. Trimming took 0 bases from V and 2 from J; bases not matched to a gene: 13. The CDR3 spells CASSEAELNRGSGNQPQHF. DNA of the CDR3: TGTGCCAGCAGTGAAGCCGAACTGAACAGGGGCAGTGGCAATCAGCCCCAGCATTTT.

Note on this clonotype: With a much larger clone just one base away, this may be a read error. Since the CDR3 does not end with the conserved phenylalanine or tryptophan, this likely comes from a read error. The chain is built from TRBV9 and TRBJ2-7; perhaps TRBD2 as D (5 bases). Trimming took off 0 bases at V and 3 bases at J, with 13 bases between the two ends. This CDR3 is 15 amino acids long. Germline V gives CDR1 SGDLS, CDR2 YYNGEE. In DNA form, the CDR3 reads TGTGCCAGCAGCGTAGCGGGGTCTGTAGTCTACGAGCAGTACCTC. It is translated as CASSVAGSVVYEQYL.

Many counts were recorded for this clonotype. The genes are TRBV5-5 and TRBJ1-2; TRBD1 is a possible D gene (6 bases). The CDR3 runs 13 residues. V was shortened by 4 bases and J by 5 bases, with 12 bases between the two germline ends. Germline V gene data show CDR1 as SGHKS and CDR2 as YYEKEE (reference sequence). This CDR3 reads CASSLGQFYGYTF. The CDR3 nucleotides read TGTGCCAGCAGCCTAGGACAGTTTTATGGCTACACCTTC.

Ten or more counts support this clonotype. The J gene is TRBJ1-5, the V gene TRBV12-3 or TRBV12-4; 7 bases align to TRBD1. The CDR3 length is 14 residues. The V gene end was trimmed by 4 bases and the J gene end by 5 bases; junction bases not matched to a gene: 5. The CDR3 region has the DNA TGTGCCAGCAGTTGGGACAGTCCGGATCAGCCCCAGCATTTT. It specifies CASSWDSPDQPQHF.

This clonotype appeared many times. CDR3 nucleotides: TGTGCCAGTAGTATCGGGACCCATCAAGAGACCCAGTACTTC. Translation gives CASSIGTHQETQYF. The chain recombines TRBV19 with TRBJ2-5; D tentatively reads TRBD1 or TRBD2 (5 bases each). From germline, CDR1 is LNHDA and CDR2 SQIVND (reference sequence). The CDR3 extends over 14 amino acids. V lost 3 bases to trimming and J lost 2 bases, with 10 bases between them.

This clonotype was detected only a few times. The rearrangement joins TRBV6-1 to TRBJ2-2; either TRBD1 or TRBD2 may supply D (5 bases each). Trimming removed 1 base from V and 4 bases from J, with 10 bases in between. The CDR3 is made up of 15 amino acids. Germline V gives CDR1 MNHNS, CDR2 SASEGT. The CDR3 loop is CASSEGAGTTGELFF. The CDR3 bases are TGTGCCAGCAGTGAAGGAGCAGGGACCACCGGGGAGCTGTTTTTT.

There are many counts of this clonotype. V and J are TRBV18 and TRBJ1-3; perhaps TRBD1 as D (5 bases). The CDR3 consists of 15 residues. Germline-derived CDR1 and CDR2 are KGHSH and LQKENI. Trimming cost V 4 bases and J 0 bases, with 10 bases left between them. The CDR3 nucleotides read TGTGCCAGCTCACTCACGACAGACTCTGGAAACACCATATATTTT. It is translated as CASSLTTDSGNTIYF.

This clonotype was detected many times. The chain joins TRBV28 to TRBJ1-3, with unresolved D. Germline V gene data show CDR1 as MDHEN and CDR2 as SYDVKM. Trimming removed 6 bases at V and 2 bases at J, with 8 bases between. This CDR3 contains 13 residues. The CDR3 DNA is TGTGCCAGCAGCCCGAGGGCTGGAAACACCATATATTTT. This codes for CASSPRAGNTIYF.

The sample holds a few counts of this clonotype. A much bigger clone sits one base away, suggesting this may be a read error. V gene TRBV2 combines with J gene TRBJ2-1; D ambiguous. CDR3 size: 15 residues. The germline CDR1 and CDR2 sequences are SNHLY and FYNNEI. The CDR3 nucleotides are TGTGCCAGCAGTGAGAGTGCTCCCTCCTACAATGAGCGGTTCTTC. It codes for CASSESAPSYNERFF.

This clonotype has at least ten counts. CDR3: CATSRASGVYEQYF. CDR3 coding DNA: TGTGCCACCAGCAGAGCCAGCGGAGTCTACGAGCAGTACTTC. The genes are TRBV15 and TRBJ2-7, with D tentatively TRBD2 (5 bases). V was shortened by 1 base and J by 3 bases, with 10 bases between the two germline ends. Germline V lookup: CDR1 LNHNV, CDR2 YYDKDF (reference sequence). The CDR3 runs 14 residues.

This clonotype was counted ten times or more. V gene TRBV30 combines with J gene TRBJ1-3; D is unclear. CDR3 length: 15 residues. The ends were cut back, 0 bases at V and 3 bases at J, with 12 bases in the middle. Looked up from germline, CDR1 is GTSNPN and CDR2 is SVGIG (reference sequence). The CDR3 region is CAWSVPGTVGNTIYF. As DNA, the CDR3 is TGTGCCTGGAGTGTACCGGGTACCGTTGGAAACACCATATATTTT.

At least ten counts were recorded for this clonotype. V and J are TRBV10-3 and TRBJ2-2, with 7 bases identical to TRBD2. The CDR3 length is 16 residues. Germline V gives CDR1 ENHRY, CDR2 SYGVKD. V gave up 2 bases and J gave up 3 bases; unmatched junction bases: 6. The CDR3 DNA reads as TGTGCCATCAGTGAGAGGGCGGGAGAGGACACCGGGGAGCTGTTTTTT. It translates to CAISERAGEDTGELFF.

Note on this clonotype: A read error may explain this, as a much larger clone is one base away. The V and J genes are TRBV20-1 and TRBJ2-1; 7 positions match TRBD2. Germline V lookup: CDR1 DFQATT, CDR2 SNEGSKA (reference sequence). The CDR3 length is 14 residues. CDR3 amino acids: CSALSGRSYYEQFF. CDR3 bases: TGCAGTGCTCTCTCCGGGAGGTCCTACTATGAGCAGTTCTTC.

Many counts were recorded for this clonotype. In DNA form, the CDR3 reads TGCAGTGCTAACGAGGGAGGACTCCAAGAGACCCAGTACTTC. Residues: CSANEGGLQETQYF. The rearrangement uses TRBV20-1 and TRBJ2-5; TRBD2 might be the D (6 bases). The CDR3 is made up of 14 amino acids. From germline, CDR1 is DFQATT and CDR2 SNEGSKA (reference sequence). V lost 4 bases to trimming and J lost 1 base, with 13 bases between them.

In this sample, this clonotype turned up many times. Relative to the germline gene, one junction end is altered; a read error may explain this. The chain combines TRBV7-7 with TRBJ2-1, with unresolved D. The CDR3 sequence is 18 residues long. Germline values: CDR1 SSHAT, CDR2 FNYEAQ (reference sequence). The CDR3 DNA reads TGTGCTAGCAGCCACCGGTTCTTTGGGGATGAAAGTTACAATGAGCAGTTCTTC. Its protein is CASSHRFFGDESYNEQFF.

This clonotype was seen many times. The chain has TRBV6-5 and TRBJ2-2; perhaps TRBD2 as D (5 bases). Germline V gene lookup returns CDR1 MNHEY and CDR2 SVGAGI. The CDR3 extends over 14 amino acids. With 4 bases removed from V and 4 bases from J, the gap between germline ends came to 10 bases. The CDR3 DNA reads as TGTGCCAGCAGTTCGGGAAGGATCACCGGGGAGCTGTTTTTT. Residues: CASSSGRITGELFF.

This clonotype occurred many times. This chain connects TRBV7-9 to TRBJ2-7; 10 bases are a match to TRBD1. There are 15 residues in the CDR3. With V trimmed by 1 base and J by 2 bases, 2 bases remained unmatched. The V gene's germline CDR1 is SEHNR and CDR2 FQNEAQ (reference sequence). This CDR3 reads CASSLETGGPYEQYF. CDR3 DNA: TGTGCCAGCAGCTTAGAGACAGGGGGCCCCTACGAGCAGTACTTC.

This chain joins TRBV11-2 and TRBJ1-3; 7 positions match TRBD1. Trimming cost V 1 base and J 4 bases; bases outside gene matches: 10. Germline CDR1 SGHAT, CDR2 FQNNGV. The CDR3 has 17 residues. DNA for the CDR3: TGTGCCAGCAGCTTAGGGACAGGAAGACAGTTAGGAAACACCATATATTTT. Amino acid sequence: CASSLGTGRQLGNTIYF.

This clonotype was seen ten or more times. The rearrangement uses TRBV15 and TRBJ2-7, with no clear D. The V gene lost 0 bases and the J gene lost 5 bases, with 14 bases spanning the gap. This CDR3 has 15 residues. Per the germline V gene, CDR1 is LNHNV and CDR2 is YYDKDF (reference sequence). The CDR3 DNA reads as TGTGCCACCAGCAGAGATCAGGCTGCGAAAGACGAGCAGTACTTC. Amino acid sequence: CATSRDQAAKDEQYF.